This T cell receptor beta chain is drawn from a study of blood T cell repertoires in COVID-19. Overall study: Samples taken during acute and convalescent COVID-19 were collected in the United States, Italy and Spain. Sources were T cells, B-cell-depleted T cells, or PBMCs; the material itself was cDNA or gDNA.

The V and J ends lost 5 bases and 3 bases respectively, with 12 bases between them. Per the germline V gene, CDR1 is LNHDA and CDR2 is SQIVND (reference sequence). CDR3 size: 14 residues. Assay: immunoSEQ multiplex PCR; the TCRdb copy retains only in-frame clones and omits some. The repertoire includes 100,000 to 150,000 clones, more than 85% of them detected once, and approximately 4.3% sits in the top ten. The chain is built from TRBV19 and TRBJ2-3; D remains unclear. The source material was peripheral blood. The clonotype was recovered from a man aged 55-75 years with COVID-19, enrolled during active disease. The CDR3 coding sequence is TGTGCCAGTAGTGGTAACAGTTGGACAGATACGCAGTATTTT. It is translated as CASSGNSWTDTQYF.